The 13 T cell receptor beta chains reported below all come from one sample, sequenced in a study of blood T cell repertoires in COVID-19. The table came from immunoSEQ multiplex PCR; TCRdb's copy has only in-frame clones and leaves some out. Here the sample spans about 160,000 clones, around 85% being singletons. Material for sequencing was peripheral blood. These receptors all come from a man in his 70s with acute or convalescent COVID-19.

V and J are TRBV27 and TRBJ1-2, with TRBD1 as a possible D gene (6 bases). V shed 6 bases and J shed 1 base, with 18 bases lying between them. The CDR3 contains 16 residues. Germline loops: CDR1 MNHEY, CDR2 SMNVEV (reference sequence). CDR3 residues: CASSGQRQSFNYGYTF. The CDR3 DNA follows: TGTGCCAGCAGCGGACAGCGACAATCCTTTAACTATGGCTACACCTTC.

The chain recombines TRBV5-4 with TRBJ2-5, with D unresolved. Trimming took 2 bases from V and 3 from J, leaving 5 bases between them. The germline CDR1 and CDR2 sequences are SGHNT and YYREEE (reference sequence). This CDR3 spans 12 amino acids. The CDR3 bases are TGTGCCAGCAGCTTTTATGAAGAGACCCAGTACTTC. This encodes CASSFYEETQYF.

The chain is built from TRBV14 and TRBJ1-1; D may be TRBD1 (5 bases). CDR1 SGHDN and CDR2 FVKESK come from the germline V gene. Trimming cost V 1 base and J 2 bases, with 17 bases left between them. The CDR3 runs 17 residues. CDR3 sequence (DNA): TGTGCCAGCAGCCAAGCCCTGATAGGGGCGCCCAACACTGAAGCTTTCTTT. It codes for CASSQALIGAPNTEAFF.

The rearrangement links TRBV9 to TRBJ1-1; unclear D gene. Per germline, CDR1 SGDLS and CDR2 YYNGEE. The CDR3 is made up of 13 amino acids. V was clipped by 0 bases and J by 3 bases, with 6 bases between them. In nucleotides, the CDR3 is TGTGCCAGCAGCGTAGAGAGGGACACTGAAGCTTTCTTT. It yields the protein CASSVERDTEAFF.

The chain links TRBV5-4 to TRBJ2-3; 7 positions agree with TRBD2. Per germline, CDR1 SGHNT and CDR2 YYREEE (reference sequence). The CDR3 has 14 amino acids. Trimming removed 4 bases from V and 1 base from J; junction bases left unmatched: 3. Here the CDR3 DNA reads TGTGCCAGCAGCCTAACTAGCGGCACAGATACGCAGTATTTT. Protein sequence: CASSLTSGTDTQYF.

The rearrangement uses TRBV5-4 and TRBJ2-6, with a weak D call TRBD1 (5 bases). V was cut by 4 bases and J by 0 bases, with 14 bases left in between. This CDR3 has 17 amino acids. Germline CDR1 SGHNT, CDR2 YYREEE (reference sequence). The CDR3 loop is CASSQGVVPSGANVLTF. The CDR3 region has the DNA TGTGCCAGCAGCCAAGGGGTAGTTCCCTCTGGGGCCAACGTCCTGACTTTC.

The V gene is TRBV9, the J gene TRBJ2-1; TRBD2 aligns across 8 bases. V was clipped by 0 bases and J by 6 bases; unmatched bases: 8. Germline assignment: CDR1 SGDLS and CDR2 YYNGEE. The CDR3 has 16 residues. The CDR3 loop is CASSVGVSGGPNEQFF. The CDR3 DNA follows: TGTGCCAGCAGCGTAGGGGTTTCGGGAGGGCCCAATGAGCAGTTCTTC.

The V and J genes are TRBV2 and TRBJ1-3; TRBD1 aligns across 9 bases. After removal of 4 bases from V and 4 bases from J, the junction contained 5 bases not matched to a gene. Germline V gene lookup returns CDR1 SNHLY and CDR2 FYNNEI. This CDR3 is 15 amino acids long. Here the CDR3 DNA reads TGTGCCAGCAGTGCAGGACAGGGGACGGGAAACACCATATATTTT. Encoded protein: CASSAGQGTGNTIYF.

This clone was recorded once. This rearrangement joins TRBV5-6 to TRBJ2-5; tentatively, D is TRBD1 (6 bases). V was clipped by 0 bases and J by 5 bases, with 17 bases between them. Per germline, CDR1 SGHDT and CDR2 YYEEEE. This CDR3 is built from 16 residues. This CDR3 reads CASSLVGQGSGETQYF. The CDR3 DNA follows: TGTGCCAGCAGCTTGGTCGGCCAGGGGAGTGGGGAGACCCAGTACTTC.

The chain employs TRBV9 and TRBJ2-5, with D maybe TRBD2 (6 bases). The CDR3 contains 15 residues. Trimming pared 0 bases from V and 7 bases from J, leaving 16 bases between. CDR1 and CDR2 (germline): SGDLS, YYNGEE. This CDR3 reads CASSVDLATRGTQYF. The CDR3 DNA is TGTGCCAGCAGCGTAGACCTAGCGACCCGGGGGACCCAGTACTTC.

This sequence joins TRBV6-5 and TRBJ1-1; 7 nucleotides match TRBD1. Germline V gene lookup returns CDR1 MNHEY and CDR2 SVGAGI. V trimming: 0 bases; J trimming: 4 bases; junction bases outside the gene matches: 5. This CDR3 is built from 15 residues. The CDR3 region is CASSYSADRSTEAFF. Here the CDR3 DNA reads TGTGCCAGCAGTTACTCCGCGGACAGGAGCACTGAAGCTTTCTTT.

The chain links TRBV21-1 to TRBJ2-7; no DNA check was done on the table's D call, TRBD2. TRBV21-1 is described as a pseudogene. The CDR3 length is 19 residues. The CDR3 DNA follows: TGTGCCAGCAGCTCGCCAGGACAGCCCGGTCGGCGGGGGCCCTACGAGCAGTACTTC. Translation gives CASSSPGQPGRRGPYEQYF.

The rearrangement joins TRBV19 to TRBJ2-1, with unresolved D. Germline V gene sequence: CDR1 LNHDA, CDR2 SQIVND (reference sequence). Trimming left V 3 bases short and J 5 bases short, with 14 bases between. The CDR3 runs to 15 residues. CDR3 residues: CASSMLDRRDNEQFF. The CDR3 nucleotides read TGTGCCAGTAGTATGCTAGATCGGAGAGACAATGAGCAGTTCTTC.